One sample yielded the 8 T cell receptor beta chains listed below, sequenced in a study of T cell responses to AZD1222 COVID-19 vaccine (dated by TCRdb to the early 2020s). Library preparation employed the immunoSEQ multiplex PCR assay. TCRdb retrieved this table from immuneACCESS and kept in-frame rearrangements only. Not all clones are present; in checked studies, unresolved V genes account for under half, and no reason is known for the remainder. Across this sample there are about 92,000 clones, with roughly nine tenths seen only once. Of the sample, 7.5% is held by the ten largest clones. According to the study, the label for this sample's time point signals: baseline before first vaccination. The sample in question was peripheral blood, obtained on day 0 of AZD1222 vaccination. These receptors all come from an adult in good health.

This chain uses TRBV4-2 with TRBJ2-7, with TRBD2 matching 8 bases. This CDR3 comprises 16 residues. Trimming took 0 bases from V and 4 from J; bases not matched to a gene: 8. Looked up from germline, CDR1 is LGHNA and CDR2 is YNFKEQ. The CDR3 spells CASSQEVAGGDYEQYF. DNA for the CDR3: TGTGCCAGCAGCCAAGAAGTAGCCGGGGGGGATTACGAGCAGTACTTC.

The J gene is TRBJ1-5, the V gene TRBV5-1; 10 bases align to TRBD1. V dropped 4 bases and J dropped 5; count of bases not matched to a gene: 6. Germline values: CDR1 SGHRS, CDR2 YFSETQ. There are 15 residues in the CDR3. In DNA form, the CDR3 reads TGCGCCAGCAGCCCGGGGACAGGGGTATATCAGCCCCAGCATTTT. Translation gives CASSPGTGVYQPQHF.

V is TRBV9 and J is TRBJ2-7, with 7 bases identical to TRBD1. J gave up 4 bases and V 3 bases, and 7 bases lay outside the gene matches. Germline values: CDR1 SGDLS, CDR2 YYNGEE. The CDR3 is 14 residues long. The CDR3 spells CASSGTGDSYEQYF. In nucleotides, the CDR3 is TGTGCCAGCAGCGGCACAGGGGACAGTTACGAGCAGTACTTC.

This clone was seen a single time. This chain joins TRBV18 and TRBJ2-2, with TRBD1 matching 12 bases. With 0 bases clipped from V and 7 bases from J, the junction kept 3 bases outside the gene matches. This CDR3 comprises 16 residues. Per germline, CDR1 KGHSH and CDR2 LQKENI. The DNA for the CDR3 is TGTGCCAGCTCACCACCGGGACAGGGGGCTGGCGGGGAGCTGTTTTTT. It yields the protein CASSPPGQGAGGELFF.

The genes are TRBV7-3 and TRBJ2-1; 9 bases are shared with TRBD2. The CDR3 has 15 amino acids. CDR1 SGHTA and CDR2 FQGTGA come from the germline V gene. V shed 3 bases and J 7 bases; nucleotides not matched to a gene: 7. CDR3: CASSLGLADGNEQFF. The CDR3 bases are TGTGCCAGCAGCTTGGGACTAGCCGATGGAAATGAGCAGTTCTTC.

CDR3: CASSRTGAEETQYF. The CDR3 bases are TGCGCCAGCAGCCGGACAGGGGCGGAGGAGACCCAGTACTTC. The rearrangement uses TRBV5-1 and TRBJ2-5; TRBD1 matches 9 bases. With 4 bases clipped from V and 5 bases from J, the junction kept 6 bases outside the gene matches. This CDR3 comprises 14 residues. In germline, CDR1 is SGHRS, CDR2 YFSETQ. The full variable domain, in which reference TRBV5-1 and TRBJ2-5 provide the parts outside the CDR3, is KAGVTQTPRYLIKTRGQQVTLSCSPISGHRSVSWYQQTPGQGLQFLFEYFSETQRNKGNFPGRFSGRQFSNSRSEMNVSTLELGDSALYLCASSRTGAEETQYFGPGTRLLVL.

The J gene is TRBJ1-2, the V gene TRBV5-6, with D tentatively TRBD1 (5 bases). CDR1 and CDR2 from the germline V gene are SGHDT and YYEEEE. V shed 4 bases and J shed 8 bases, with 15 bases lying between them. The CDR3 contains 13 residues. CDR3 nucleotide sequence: TGTGCCAGCAGCCGGGACGTTTACGAAGGCTACACCTTC. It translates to CASSRDVYEGYTF.

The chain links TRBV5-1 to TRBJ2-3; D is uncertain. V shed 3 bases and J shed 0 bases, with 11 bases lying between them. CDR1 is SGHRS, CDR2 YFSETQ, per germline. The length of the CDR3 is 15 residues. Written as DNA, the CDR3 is TGCGCCAGCAGCTCGGACGCCTCTAGCACAGATACGCAGTATTTT. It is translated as CASSSDASSTDTQYF.